The 3 T cell receptor beta chains presented below share a single source sample, sequenced in a study of T cells after yellow fever vaccination. One entry per CDR3 protein results from TCRdb running MiXCR on the 5' RACE reads. The top ten clones hold about 13% of a sample with 510,000 or so distinct CDR3 sequences, 15% to 20% of them seen once. The specimen was PBMCs, collected 15 days after the yellow fever booster vaccination. The source of these receptors is a man aged 25-45 years who received the YFV17D yellow fever vaccine.

This clonotype was counted only a few times. This chain links TRBV7-6 with TRBJ2-7; weak D call: TRBD2 (5 bases). The CDR3 contains 13 residues. Germline V gene sequence: CDR1 SGHVS, CDR2 FNYEAQ. V was trimmed by 5 bases and J by 6 bases, leaving 14 bases between them. The CDR3 sequence: CASSVVTRSEQYF. CDR3 DNA sequence: TGTGCCAGCAGCGTAGTTACTAGGTCCGAGCAGTACTTC. Supplemented by reference TRBV7-6 and TRBJ2-7, the full variable domain reads GAGVSQSPRYKVTKRGQDVALRCDPISGHVSLYWYRQALGQGPEFLTYFNYEAQQDKSGLPNDRFSAERPEGSISTLTIQRTEQRDSAMYRCASSVVTRSEQYFGPGTRLTVT.

The chain carries TRBV7-6 and TRBJ2-1; D might be TRBD2 (7 bases). Per germline, CDR1 SGHVS and CDR2 FNYEAQ. V gave up 1 base and J gave up 6 bases, with 13 bases separating them. CDR3 length: 15 amino acids. The CDR3 DNA reads as TGTGCCAGCAGCTTAGGGGCGGGGGACACCAATGAGCAGTTCTTC. Protein sequence: CASSLGAGDTNEQFF.

The chain joins TRBV5-1 to TRBJ2-7; TRBD2 matches at 10 bases. Germline values: CDR1 SGHRS, CDR2 YFSETQ. CDR3 size: 15 residues. Trimming removed 0 bases from V and 6 bases from J; junction bases left unmatched: 6. The CDR3 protein is CASSLGEREGREQYF. CDR3 DNA: TGCGCCAGCAGCTTGGGTGAGCGGGAGGGCCGCGAGCAGTACTTC.